This T cell receptor beta chain was captured by sequencing in a study of human T cells and chemical hapten exposure. Worth noting for this clonotype: Its specificity is unknown.

Described time point: patch test 3, about 24 weeks after DPC sensitization. Treatment specified: therapeutic diphenylcyclopropenone sensitization with weekly scalp DPC. Each CDR3 protein gets one entry after TCRdb re-called the RACE reads with MiXCR. The sample includes 82,000 or so distinct CDR3 sequences, 13% seen only once; the top ten take more than 4.5%. Whole-study results and caveats: The study found that DPC sensitization did not change TCRs above 1 in 1000 frequency.

Sequencing was performed on whole blood, taken in connection with sensitization to the hapten diphenylcyclopropenone (DPC). The TCR was taken from a woman in her forties or fifties with alopecia areata. Some clones in this sample may be carry-over from other donors' samples.

This chain's CDR3 is CASSYLQGSHEEQFF. The CDR3 nucleotides are TGTGCCAGCAGTTACCTCCAGGGGTCGCATGAGGAGCAGTTCTTC. The gene calls are TRBV6-5 and TRBJ2-1, with D tentatively TRBD1 (6 bases). The CDR3 has 15 residues. From germline, CDR1 is MNHEY and CDR2 SVGAGI. The germline V and J ends were trimmed by 2 bases and 10 bases, with 18 bases remaining between them.